The 8 T cell receptor beta chains in this list originate from one sample, sequenced in a study of tumor-infiltrating lymphocytes in oesophageal squamous cell carcinoma. Using its own MiXCR run on the PCR reads, TCRdb lists one record per CDR3 protein. Among some 13,000 distinct CDR3 sequences, 55% were seen once, and the ten largest hold 35% to 50%. The sample consisted of esophageal tumor tissue. These receptors were obtained from a female donor with esophageal squamous cell carcinoma.

The chain joins TRBV12-3 or TRBV12-4 to TRBJ2-4; 7 bases map to TRBD2. Losses at the gene ends were 9 bases for V and 13 bases for J; bases not matched to a gene: 18. The CDR3 contains 14 residues. The DNA of the CDR3 is TGTGCCAGTTCTAGCGGTACTCCTATTAATGAGCAGTACTTC. It specifies CASSSGTPINEQYF.

This clonotype was detected only a few times. The CDR3 region has the DNA TGCGCCAGCAGTCGCGGGGGACTAGCCAAAAACATTCAGTACTTC. Protein sequence: CASSRGGLAKNIQYF. The chain combines TRBV23-1 with TRBJ2-4; TRBD2 aligns across 7 bases. TRBV23-1 is recorded as an ORF, its role being uncertain. This CDR3 region has 15 residues. V shed 4 bases and J 0 bases; nucleotides not matched to a gene: 3.

This clonotype was detected a few times. The chain joins TRBV7-2 to TRBJ2-1, with D possibly TRBD2 on 5 matching bases. V was clipped by 3 bases and J by 10 bases, with 7 bases between them. Germline values: CDR1 SGHTA, CDR2 FQGNSA. The CDR3 spans 11 residues. In DNA, the CDR3 is TGTGCCAGCAGCTTGGACTTAGAGCAGTTCTTC. It is translated as CASSLDLEQFF.

The genes are TRBV7-2 and TRBJ2-3, with 7 bases identical to TRBD1. The J call is uncertain, as TRBJ2-1 better fits the DNA end. The germline V gene encodes CDR1 SGHTA and CDR2 FQGNSA. The CDR3 is made up of 14 amino acids. CDR3 residues: CASSQGQTYNEQFF. CDR3 DNA sequence: TGTGCCAGCAGCCAGGGACAGACCTACAATGAGCAGTTCTTC.

This clonotype was observed a few times. The chain is built from TRBV7-6 and TRBJ2-7; the D call may be TRBD1 or TRBD2 (7 bases each). The J call may be incorrect, as the DNA end agrees better with TRBJ2-1. This CDR3 has 16 residues. The V gene's germline CDR1 is SGHVS and CDR2 FNYEAQ. The CDR3 sequence: CASSTRGGQTYNEQFF. Here the CDR3 DNA reads TGTGCCAGCAGCACTAGGGGGGGACAGACCTACAATGAGCAGTTCTTC.

This clonotype has just one count. V gene TRBV5-4 combines with J gene TRBJ2-5, with D possibly matching TRBD2 (7 bases). The J call is uncertain, as TRBJ2-1 better fits the DNA end. This CDR3 contains 14 residues. Germline loops: CDR1 SGHNT, CDR2 YYREEE (reference sequence). The CDR3 region is CASFQRGGYNEQFF. CDR3 coding DNA: TGTGCCAGCTTCCAAAGGGGGGGTTACAATGAGCAGTTCTTC.

The rearrangement links TRBV10-3 to TRBJ2-7; 10 bases are a match to TRBD2. The DNA end favors TRBJ2-5, so the J call may be wrong. CDR1 is ENHRY, CDR2 SYGVKD, per germline. The CDR3 length is 17 residues. The CDR3: CATSVGKTSGLVETQYF. The CDR3 nucleotides read TGTGCCACCTCCGTGGGAAAGACTAGCGGGTTGGTTGAGACCCAGTACTTC.

This sequence joins TRBV7-8 and TRBJ2-3; D ambiguous. Germline-derived CDR1 and CDR2 are SGHVS and FQNEAQ. The CDR3 is 13 residues long. V was shortened by 6 bases and J by 9 bases, with 16 bases between the two germline ends. For the CDR3, the DNA is TGTGCCAGCAGGATGTCCCGTGAGCCAACGCAGTATTTT. It translates to CASRMSREPTQYF.